This T cell receptor beta chain came from a study of CD8 T cells in ankylosing spondylitis. Broader study findings: Some of these motif variants have turned up before, in reports on reactive arthritis synovial fluid and blood. Several highly homologous variants formed a TCR beta motif that appeared characteristic of ankylosing spondylitis blood. In ankylosing spondylitis patients, matched synovial fluid reportedly showed significant enrichment of disease-linked clones.

A note on this clonotype: The antigen remains undetermined.

TCRdb re-called the 5' RACE reads through MiXCR, storing one row per CDR3 protein. The sample contains 380,000 or so distinct CDR3 sequences, 20% to 25% of which appear only once. This TCR was recovered from a male donor with ankylosing spondylitis or in good health (not recorded which). Input material: blood, either unsorted or a sorted T cell fraction (not recorded which).

The CDR3: CASSPSTGQLTYEQYF. DNA for the CDR3: TGTGCCAGCAGCCCCTCTACGGGACAGCTTACCTACGAGCAGTACTTC. The chain is built from TRBV3-1 and TRBJ2-7; 7 positions agree with TRBD1. Per the germline V gene, CDR1 is LGHDT and CDR2 is YNNKEL (reference sequence). CDR3 length: 16 amino acids. V lost 4 bases and J lost 2; bases outside the gene matches: 11.